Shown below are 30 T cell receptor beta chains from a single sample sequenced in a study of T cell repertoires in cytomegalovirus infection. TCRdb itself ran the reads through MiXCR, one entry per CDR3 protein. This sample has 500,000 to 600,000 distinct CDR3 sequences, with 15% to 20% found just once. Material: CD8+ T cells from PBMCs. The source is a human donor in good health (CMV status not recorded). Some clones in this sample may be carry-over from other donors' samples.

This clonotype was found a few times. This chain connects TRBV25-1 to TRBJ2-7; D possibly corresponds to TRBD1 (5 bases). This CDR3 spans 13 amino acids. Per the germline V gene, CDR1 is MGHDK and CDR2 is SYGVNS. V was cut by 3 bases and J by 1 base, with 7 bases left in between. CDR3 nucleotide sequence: TGTGCCAGCAGTGATGCAGGGTCCTACGAGCAGTACTTC. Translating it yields CASSDAGSYEQYF.

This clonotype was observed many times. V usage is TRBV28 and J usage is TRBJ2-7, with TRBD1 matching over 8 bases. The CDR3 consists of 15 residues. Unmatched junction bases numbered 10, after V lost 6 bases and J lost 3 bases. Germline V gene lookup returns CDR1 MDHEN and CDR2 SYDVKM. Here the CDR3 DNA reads TGTGCCAGCAGCCGAAGGACAGGGTTCCTCTACGAGCAGTACTTC. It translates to CASSRRTGFLYEQYF. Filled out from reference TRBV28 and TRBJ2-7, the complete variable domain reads DVKVTQSSRYLVKRTGEKVFLECVQDMDHENMFWYRQDPGLGLRLIYFSYDVKMKEKGDIPEGYSVSREKKERFSLILESASTNQTSMYLCASSRRTGFLYEQYFGPGTRLTVT.

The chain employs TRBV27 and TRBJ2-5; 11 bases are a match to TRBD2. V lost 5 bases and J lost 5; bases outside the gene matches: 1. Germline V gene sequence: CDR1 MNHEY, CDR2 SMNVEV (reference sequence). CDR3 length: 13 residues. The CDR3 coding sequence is TGTGCCAGCAGTGCTAGCGGGGGGGAGACCCAGTACTTC. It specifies CASSASGGETQYF.

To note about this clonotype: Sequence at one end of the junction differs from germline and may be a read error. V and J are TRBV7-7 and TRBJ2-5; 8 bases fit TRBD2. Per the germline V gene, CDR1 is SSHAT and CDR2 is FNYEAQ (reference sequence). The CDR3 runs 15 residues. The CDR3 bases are TGTGCTAGCAGCCACCCGACTAGCGAGGGAGAGACCCAGTACTTC. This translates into CASSHPTSEGETQYF. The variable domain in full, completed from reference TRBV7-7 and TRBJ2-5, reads GAGVSQSPRYKVTKRGQDVTLRCDPISSHATLYWYQQALGQGPEFLTYFNYEAQPDKSGLPSDRFSAERPEGSISTLTIQRTEQRDSAMYRCASSHPTSEGETQYFGPGTRLLVL.

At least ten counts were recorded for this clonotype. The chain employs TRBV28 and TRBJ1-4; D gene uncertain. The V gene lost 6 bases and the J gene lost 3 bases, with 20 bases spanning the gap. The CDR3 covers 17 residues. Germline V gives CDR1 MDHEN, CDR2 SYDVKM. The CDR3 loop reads CASRSPGIGVANEKLFF. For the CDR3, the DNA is TGTGCCAGCAGAAGCCCCGGTATCGGGGTGGCTAATGAAAAACTGTTTTTT.

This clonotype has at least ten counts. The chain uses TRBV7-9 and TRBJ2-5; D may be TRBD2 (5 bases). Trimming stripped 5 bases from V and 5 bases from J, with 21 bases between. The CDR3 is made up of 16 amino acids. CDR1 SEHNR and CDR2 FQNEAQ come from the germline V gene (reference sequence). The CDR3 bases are TGTGCCAGCAGCCGGTATTGGGAAACCGGCGGGGAGACCCAGTACTTC. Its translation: CASSRYWETGGETQYF.

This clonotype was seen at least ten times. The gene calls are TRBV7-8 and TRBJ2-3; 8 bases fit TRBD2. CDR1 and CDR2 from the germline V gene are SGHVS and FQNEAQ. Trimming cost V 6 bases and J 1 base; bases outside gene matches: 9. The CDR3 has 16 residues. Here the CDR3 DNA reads TGTGCCAGCAGTGGGAGAGCGGGAGTGGGCACAGATACGCAGTATTTT. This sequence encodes CASSGRAGVGTDTQYF.

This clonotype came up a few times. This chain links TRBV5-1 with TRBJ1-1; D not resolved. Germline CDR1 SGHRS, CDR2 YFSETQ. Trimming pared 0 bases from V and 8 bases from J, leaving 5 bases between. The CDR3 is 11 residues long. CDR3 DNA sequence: TGCGCCAGCAGCTTGGCTGGGGAAGCTTTCTTT. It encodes CASSLAGEAFF.

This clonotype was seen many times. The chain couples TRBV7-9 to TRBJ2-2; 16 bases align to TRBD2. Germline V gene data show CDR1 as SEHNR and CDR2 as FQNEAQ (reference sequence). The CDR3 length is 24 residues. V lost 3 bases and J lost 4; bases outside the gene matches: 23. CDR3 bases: TGTGCCAGCAGCTTGCCGGGACAGGGCCGTCCCGGGACTAGCGGGAGGGCCATCACCGGGGAGCTGTTTTTT. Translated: CASSLPGQGRPGTSGRAITGELFF.

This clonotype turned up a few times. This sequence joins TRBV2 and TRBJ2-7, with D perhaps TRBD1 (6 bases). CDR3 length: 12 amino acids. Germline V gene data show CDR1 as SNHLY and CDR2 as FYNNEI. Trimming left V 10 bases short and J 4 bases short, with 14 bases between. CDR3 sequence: CAIQGTRYEQYF. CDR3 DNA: TGTGCCATCCAGGGGACCCGATACGAGCAGTACTTC.

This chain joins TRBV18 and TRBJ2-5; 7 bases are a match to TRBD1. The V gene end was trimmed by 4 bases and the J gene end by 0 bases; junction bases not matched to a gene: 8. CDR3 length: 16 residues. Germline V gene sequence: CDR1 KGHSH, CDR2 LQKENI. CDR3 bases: TGTGCCAGCTCACTATCAGGGGGATACAACCAAGAGACCCAGTACTTC. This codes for CASSLSGGYNQETQYF.

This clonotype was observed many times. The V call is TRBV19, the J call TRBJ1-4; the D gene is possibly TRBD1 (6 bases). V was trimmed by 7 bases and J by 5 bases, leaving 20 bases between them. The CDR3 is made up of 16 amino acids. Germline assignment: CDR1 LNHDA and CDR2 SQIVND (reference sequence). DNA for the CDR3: TGTGCCAGTATATCCCTCCGTCGGGGGGCAAATGAAAAACTGTTTTTT. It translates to CASISLRRGANEKLFF.

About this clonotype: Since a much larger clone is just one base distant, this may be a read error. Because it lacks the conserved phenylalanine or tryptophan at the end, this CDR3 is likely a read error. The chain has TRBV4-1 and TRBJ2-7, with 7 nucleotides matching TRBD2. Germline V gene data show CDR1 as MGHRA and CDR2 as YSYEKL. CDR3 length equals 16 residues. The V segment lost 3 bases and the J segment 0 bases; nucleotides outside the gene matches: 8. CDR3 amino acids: CASSQGAGRSSYEQYL. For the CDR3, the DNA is TGCGCCAGCAGCCAGGGAGCGGGGAGAAGCTCCTACGAGCAGTACTTA.

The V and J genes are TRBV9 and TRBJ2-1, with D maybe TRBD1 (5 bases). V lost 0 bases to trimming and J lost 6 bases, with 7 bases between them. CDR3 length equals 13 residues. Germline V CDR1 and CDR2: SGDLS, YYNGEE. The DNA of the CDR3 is TGTGCCAGCAGCGTAGCGACAGCCAATGAGCAGTTCTTC. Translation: CASSVATANEQFF.

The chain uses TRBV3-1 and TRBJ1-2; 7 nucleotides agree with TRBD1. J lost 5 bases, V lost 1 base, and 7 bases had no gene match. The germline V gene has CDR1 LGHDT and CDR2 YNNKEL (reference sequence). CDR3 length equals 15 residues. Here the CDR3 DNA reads TGTGCCAGCAGCCAAGGGGGCAGGGGGGGATATGGCTACACCTTC. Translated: CASSQGGRGGYGYTF.

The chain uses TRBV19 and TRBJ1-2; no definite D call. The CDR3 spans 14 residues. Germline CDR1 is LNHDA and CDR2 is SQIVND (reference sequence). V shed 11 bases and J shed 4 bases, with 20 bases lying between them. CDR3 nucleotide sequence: TGTGCCTGCGGGGAGCTAAGAGGATTCTATGGCTACACCTTC. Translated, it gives CACGELRGFYGYTF.

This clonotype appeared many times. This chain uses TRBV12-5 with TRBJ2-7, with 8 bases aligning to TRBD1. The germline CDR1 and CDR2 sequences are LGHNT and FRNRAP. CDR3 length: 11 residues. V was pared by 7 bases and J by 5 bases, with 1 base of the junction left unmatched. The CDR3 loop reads CASARGHEQYF. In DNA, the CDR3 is TGTGCTAGTGCCAGGGGGCACGAGCAGTACTTC.

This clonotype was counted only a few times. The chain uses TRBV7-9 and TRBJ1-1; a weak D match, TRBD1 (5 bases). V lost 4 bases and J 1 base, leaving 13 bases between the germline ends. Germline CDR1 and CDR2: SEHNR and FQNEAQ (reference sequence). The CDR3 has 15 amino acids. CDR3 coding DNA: TGTGCCAGCAGCTACCCAGACAGTGGGAACACTGAAGCTTTCTTT. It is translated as CASSYPDSGNTEAFF.

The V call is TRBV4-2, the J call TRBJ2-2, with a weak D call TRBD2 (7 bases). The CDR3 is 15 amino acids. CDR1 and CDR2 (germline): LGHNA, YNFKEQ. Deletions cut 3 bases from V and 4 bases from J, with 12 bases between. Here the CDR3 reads CASSQGGRGTGELFF. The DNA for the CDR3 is TGTGCCAGCAGCCAGGGGGGGCGCGGCACCGGGGAGCTGTTTTTT.

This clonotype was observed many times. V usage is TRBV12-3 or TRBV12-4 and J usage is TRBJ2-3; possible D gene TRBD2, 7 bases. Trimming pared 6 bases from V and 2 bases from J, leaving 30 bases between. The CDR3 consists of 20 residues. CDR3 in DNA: TGTGCCAGCAGGTTCACCTTCCGCGGGGGCGGAGGGTCGCACACAGATACGCAGTATTTT. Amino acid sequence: CASRFTFRGGGGSHTDTQYF.

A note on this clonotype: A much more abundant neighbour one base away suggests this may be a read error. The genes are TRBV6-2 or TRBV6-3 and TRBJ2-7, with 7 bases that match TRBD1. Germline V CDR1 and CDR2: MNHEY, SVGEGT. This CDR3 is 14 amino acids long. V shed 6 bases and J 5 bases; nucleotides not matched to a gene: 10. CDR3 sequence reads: CASSSPGQQHEQYF. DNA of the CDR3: TGTGCCAGCAGCTCCCCGGGACAGCAACACGAGCAGTACTTC.

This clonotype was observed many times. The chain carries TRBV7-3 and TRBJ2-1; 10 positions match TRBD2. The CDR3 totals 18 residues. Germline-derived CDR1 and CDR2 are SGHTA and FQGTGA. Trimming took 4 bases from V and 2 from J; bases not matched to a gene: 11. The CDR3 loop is CASSSGTSDHGAYNEQFF. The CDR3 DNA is TGTGCCAGCAGCTCGGGGACTAGCGACCACGGGGCCTACAATGAGCAGTTCTTC.

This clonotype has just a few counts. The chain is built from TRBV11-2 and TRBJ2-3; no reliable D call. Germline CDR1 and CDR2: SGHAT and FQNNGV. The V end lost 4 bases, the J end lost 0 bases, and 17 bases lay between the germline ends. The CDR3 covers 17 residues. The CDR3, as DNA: TGTGCCAGCAGCTCCCCAAATGGAGCGTATAGCACAGATACGCAGTATTTT. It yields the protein CASSSPNGAYSTDTQYF.

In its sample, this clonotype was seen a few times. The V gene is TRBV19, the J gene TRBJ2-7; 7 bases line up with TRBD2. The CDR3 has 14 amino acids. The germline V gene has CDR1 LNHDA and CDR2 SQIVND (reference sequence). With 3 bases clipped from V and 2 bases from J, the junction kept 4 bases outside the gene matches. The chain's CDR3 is CASSMTGGTYEQYF. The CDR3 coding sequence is TGTGCCAGTAGTATGACGGGGGGAACCTACGAGCAGTACTTC.

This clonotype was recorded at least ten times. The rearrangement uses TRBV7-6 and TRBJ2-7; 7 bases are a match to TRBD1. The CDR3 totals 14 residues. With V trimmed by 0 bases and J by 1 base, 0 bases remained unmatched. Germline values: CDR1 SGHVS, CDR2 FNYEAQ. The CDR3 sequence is CASSLATGSYEQYF. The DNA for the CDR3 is TGTGCCAGCAGCTTAGCGACAGGGTCCTACGAGCAGTACTTC.

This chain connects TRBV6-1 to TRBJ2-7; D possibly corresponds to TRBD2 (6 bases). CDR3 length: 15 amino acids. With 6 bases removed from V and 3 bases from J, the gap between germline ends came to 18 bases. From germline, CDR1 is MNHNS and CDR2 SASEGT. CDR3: CASRMTRDLDYEQYF. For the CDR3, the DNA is TGTGCCAGCAGAATGACCCGGGACTTGGACTACGAGCAGTACTTC.

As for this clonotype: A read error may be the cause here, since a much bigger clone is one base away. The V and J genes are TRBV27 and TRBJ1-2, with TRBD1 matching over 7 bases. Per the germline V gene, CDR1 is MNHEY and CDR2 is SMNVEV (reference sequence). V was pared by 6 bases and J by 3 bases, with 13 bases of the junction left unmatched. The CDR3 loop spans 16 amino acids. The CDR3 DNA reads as TGTGCCAGCAGGGAAACCAACAGGGGCGCTTACTATGGCTACACCTTC. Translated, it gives CASRETNRGAYYGYTF.

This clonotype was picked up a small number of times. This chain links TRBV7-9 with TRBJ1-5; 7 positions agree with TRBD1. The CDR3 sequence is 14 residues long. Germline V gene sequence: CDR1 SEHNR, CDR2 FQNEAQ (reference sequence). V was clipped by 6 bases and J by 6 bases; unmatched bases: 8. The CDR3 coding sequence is TGTGCCAGCAGTTCCGAGGGGGCGGGTCAGCCCCAGCATTTT. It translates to CASSSEGAGQPQHF.

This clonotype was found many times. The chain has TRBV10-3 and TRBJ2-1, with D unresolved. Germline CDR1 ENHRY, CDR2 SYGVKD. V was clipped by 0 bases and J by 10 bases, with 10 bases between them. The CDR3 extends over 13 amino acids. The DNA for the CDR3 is TGTGCCATCAGTGAGTCTAAGAATTACGAGCAGTTCTTC. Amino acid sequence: CAISESKNYEQFF.

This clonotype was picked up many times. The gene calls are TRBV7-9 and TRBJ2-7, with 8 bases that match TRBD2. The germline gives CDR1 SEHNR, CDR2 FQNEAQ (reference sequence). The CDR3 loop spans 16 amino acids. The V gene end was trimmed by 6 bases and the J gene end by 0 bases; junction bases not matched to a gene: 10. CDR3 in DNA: TGTGCCAGCAGTCCCGGGCGAACTAGCGGCTCCTACGAGCAGTACTTC. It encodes CASSPGRTSGSYEQYF. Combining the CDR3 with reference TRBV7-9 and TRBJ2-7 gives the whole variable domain DTGVSQNPRHKITKRGQNVTFRCDPISEHNRLYWYRQTLGQGPEFLTYFQNEAQLEKSRLLSDRFSAERPKGSFSTLEIQRTEQGDSAMYLCASSPGRTSGSYEQYFGPGTRLTVT.